The entry below gives a single T cell receptor beta chain sequence along with its context. Its target is unknown. For TCR beta, libraries came from quantitative 5'-RACE with molecular barcodes. TCRdb called the 5' RACE reads again in MiXCR, with one record for every CDR3 protein. The repertoire holds under 200,000 distinct CDR3 sequences, with around a tenth as singletons. The entry originates in a study of CD8 T cells in ankylosing spondylitis. Study-wide points: Seemingly distinctive of ankylosing spondylitis blood was a TCR beta motif formed by eight highly homologous variants.

The germline V gene encodes CDR1 LNHDA and CDR2 SQIVND (reference sequence). CDR3 size: 14 residues. V gave up 6 bases and J gave up 5 bases, with 14 bases separating them. This clonotype was sampled from a female donor with ankylosing spondylitis or in good health (not recorded which). What was sequenced was blood, either unsorted or a sorted T cell fraction (not recorded which). The chain has TRBV19 and TRBJ2-1; D is unresolved. In nucleotides, the CDR3 is TGTGCCAGTAGCCCATCGATACGGAACAATGAGCAGTTCTTC. Translating gives CASSPSIRNNEQFF. The whole variable domain, remainder taken from reference TRBV19 and TRBJ2-1, is DGGITQSPKYLFRKEGQNVTLSCEQNLNHDAMYWYRQDPGQGLRLIYYSQIVNDFQKGDIAEGYSVSREKKESFPLTVTSAQKNPTAFYLCASSPSIRNNEQFFGPGTRLTVL.